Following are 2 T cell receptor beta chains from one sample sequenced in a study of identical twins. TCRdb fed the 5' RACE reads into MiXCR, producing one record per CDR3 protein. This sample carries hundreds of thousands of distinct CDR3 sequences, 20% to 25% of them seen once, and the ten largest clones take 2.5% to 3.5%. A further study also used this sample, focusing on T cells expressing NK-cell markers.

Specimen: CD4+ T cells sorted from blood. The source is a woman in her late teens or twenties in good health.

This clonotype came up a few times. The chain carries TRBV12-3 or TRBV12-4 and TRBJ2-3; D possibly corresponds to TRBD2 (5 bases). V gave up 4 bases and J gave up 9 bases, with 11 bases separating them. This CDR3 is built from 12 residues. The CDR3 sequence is CASSYARETQYF. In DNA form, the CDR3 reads TGTGCCAGCAGTTACGCAAGGGAGACGCAGTATTTT.

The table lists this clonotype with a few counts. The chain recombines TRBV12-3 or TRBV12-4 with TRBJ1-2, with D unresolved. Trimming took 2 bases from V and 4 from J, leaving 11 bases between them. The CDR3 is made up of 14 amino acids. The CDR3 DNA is TGTGCCAGCAGTTTAAGGGCAGTTCCCTATGGCTACACCTTC. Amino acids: CASSLRAVPYGYTF.